This TCR beta chain was observed in a study of CD8+ T cells in alopecia areata (dated 2018 in TCRdb). Background for the entire study: Treated patients were enrolled in an open-label pilot trial of oral tofacitinib, 5 to 10 mg twice daily, for moderate-to-severe alopecia areata. Tofacitinib was administered for 6 to 18 months, and 6 months of follow-up off drug were then conducted to assess delayed response and recurrence. The study used high-throughput TCRbeta sequencing to examine T cell clonal expansion in alopecia areata, in both the C3H/HeJ mouse model and human patients. In humans, TCRbeta sequencing was performed on scalp tissue and on sorted CD4+ and CD8+ peripheral blood T cells from healthy controls and from patients with patchy or totalis/universalis alopecia areata. Biopsies were taken from tofacitinib-treated patients at baseline and at 4 and 24 weeks of treatment, and a later scalp biopsy was taken in several of the tofacitinib-treated patients. Clonality in the scalp was compared among normal scalp (n=4), patchy alopecia areata scalp (n=8), and alopecia totalis/universalis scalp (n=8). RNA was extracted with the PAXgene miRNA kit for fixed scalp, the miRNeasy kit for PBMCs, and the RNeasy kit for mouse skin. TCRbeta CDR3 regions were amplified by immunoSEQ multiplex PCR using 35 Vbeta forward and 13 Jbeta reverse primers.

Broader findings and caveats from the paper: Compared with normal scalp, lesional scalp, particularly in alopecia totalis/universalis, had higher clonality and more expanded CD8+ clones, which suggests antigenic drive. Unlike mouse skin, where gammadelta T cells dominate, normal human skin contains resident alphabeta T cells that get sequenced too, which complicates analysis of the scalp TCR repertoire. Shared TCR sequences between patients were less evident than in mice, which may be partly attributable to HLA diversity in the patient population.

For CDR1 and CDR2, the germline V gene lists SGHRS and YFSETQ. Its CDR3 holds 15 amino acids, cysteine through phenylalanine. Only the CDR3 portion is preserved as DNA: 45 bases, with reading frame beginning at the first base. Libraries were prepared through the immunoSEQ multiplex PCR assay. For TCR sequencing, RNA was extracted from every sample and reverse transcribed into cDNA to serve as template. First-strand cDNA was synthesized with SuperScript III using a 2:1 mix of oligo-dT and random hexamers. A synthetic immune receptor repertoire was used to gauge amplification bias, and whatever bias remained was removed computationally. The paper's processing steps were these. Raw reads were preprocessed for error removal, and CDR3 was defined according to IMGT conventions as running from the conserved cysteine to phenylalanine. Clonality was computed as 1 minus the Shannon entropy, with the entropy normalized by log2 of the number of productive unique TCRs. Scalp TCRbeta sequences were cross-referenced with sorted blood CD4 and CD8 repertoires so that the CD4 or CD8 identity of scalp clones could be inferred. Drawn from immuneACCESS, this table holds only the in-frame rearrangements with V and J called that TCRdb kept. Clones are partly lost; checked studies trace under half to an unresolved V gene and leave the rest unexplained. V and J calls plus clone size are reproduced from that table; the DNA served to infer D and trimming. Across this sample there are around 140,000 clones, with over 70% seen only once. The ten largest account for over 12% of the sample.

Sample time point, as interpreted from the label and publication: baseline before oral tofacitinib. Lesional scalp punch biopsies and peripheral blood were collected from alopecia areata patients. PBMCs were isolated by density centrifugation and stained for CD3, CD4 and CD8, and CD4+ and CD8+ T cells were sorted on a FACSAria. About this clone itself: There is no known antigen for this receptor. The record has no base qualities; no much larger clone is one base away.

Sequencing was performed on CD8+ T cells sorted from blood, taken at week 0. The TCR originated in a human donor with alopecia areata. The receptor chain draws on TRBV5-1 and TRBJ2-5; TRBD1 could be the D gene, as 6 bases match. TRBJ2-7 matches the DNA end more closely, so the J call is doubtful. The DNA sequence is TGCGCCAGCAGTTCCTACCGGGACACCTTCTACGAGCAGTACTTC. It translates as CASSSYRDTFYEQYF.